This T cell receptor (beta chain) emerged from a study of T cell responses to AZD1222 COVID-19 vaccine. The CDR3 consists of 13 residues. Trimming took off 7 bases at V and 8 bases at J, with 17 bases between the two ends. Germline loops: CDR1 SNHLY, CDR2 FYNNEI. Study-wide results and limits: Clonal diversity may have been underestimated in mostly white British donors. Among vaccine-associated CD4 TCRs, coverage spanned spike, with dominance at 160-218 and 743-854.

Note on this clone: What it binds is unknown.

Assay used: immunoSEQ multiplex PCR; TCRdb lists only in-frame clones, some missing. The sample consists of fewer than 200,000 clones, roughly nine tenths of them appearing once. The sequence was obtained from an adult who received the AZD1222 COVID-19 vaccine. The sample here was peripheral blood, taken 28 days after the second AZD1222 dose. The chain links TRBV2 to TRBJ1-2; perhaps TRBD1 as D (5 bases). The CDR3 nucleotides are TGTGCCAGCATGGTACAGACAGTTAGCGGCTACACCTTC. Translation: CASMVQTVSGYTF.